The T cell receptor (beta chain) described here comes from a study of T cells in Graves' hyperthyroidism and ophthalmopathy. Germline CDR1 reads MNHEY; CDR2 reads SVGAGI. V was cut by 0 bases and J by 8 bases, with 10 bases left in between. The CDR3 has 13 residues. Thyroid ultrasound, orbital computed tomography, clinical symptoms, and serum thyroxine and TRAb underpinned diagnoses. What was amplified from RNA transcripts were TCR beta CDR3 regions. A set of HTBI primers served as the primers for a first-round RT-PCR of the TCR CDR3. Each CDR3 protein is one row after TCRdb ran MiXCR on the multiplex PCR reads. This table holds a few hundred thousand distinct CDR3 sequences, 15% to 18% found once. Study observations and caveats: Blood also held most thyroid clonotypes expanded beyond 0.001. Ophthalmopathy was separated from stable hyperthyroidism by a 13 V-J model.

Worth noting for this clonotype: What it binds is unknown.

This clonotype was obtained from a woman aged 18-35 years with Graves' hyperthyroidism that later progressed to Graves' ophthalmopathy. The sample was blood. The rearrangement joins TRBV6-5 to TRBJ1-1; D unresolved. CDR3 sequence (DNA): TGTGCCAGCAGTTACTCCGAAGGAGGGGAAGCTTTCTTT. Translating it yields CASSYSEGGEAFF.